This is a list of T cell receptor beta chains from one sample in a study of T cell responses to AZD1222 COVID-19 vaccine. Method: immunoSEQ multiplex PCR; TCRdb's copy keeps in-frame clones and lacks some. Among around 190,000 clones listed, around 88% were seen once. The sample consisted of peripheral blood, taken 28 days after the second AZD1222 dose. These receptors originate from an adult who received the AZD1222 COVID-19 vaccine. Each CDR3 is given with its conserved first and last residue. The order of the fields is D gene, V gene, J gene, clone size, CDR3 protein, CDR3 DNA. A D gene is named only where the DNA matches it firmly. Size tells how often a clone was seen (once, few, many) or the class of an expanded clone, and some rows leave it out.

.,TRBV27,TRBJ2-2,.,CASTRGITGELFF,TGTGCCAGCACCAGGGGAATTACCGGGGAGCTGTTTTTT
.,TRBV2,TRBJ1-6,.,CASSERSSYNSPLHF,TGTGCCAGCAGTGAACGGAGCTCCTATAATTCACCCCTCCACTTT
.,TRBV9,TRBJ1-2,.,CASSPRQTLNYGYTF,TGTGCCAGCAGCCCTAGACAGACCCTTAACTATGGCTACACCTTC
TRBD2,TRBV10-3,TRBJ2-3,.,CAISESPPASGATDTQYF,TGTGCCATCAGTGAGAGCCCCCCCGCTAGCGGGGCGACAGATACGCAGTATTTT
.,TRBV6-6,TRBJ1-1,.,CATHHTGLNTEAFF,TGTGCCACCCACCATACCGGACTGAACACTGAAGCTTTCTTT
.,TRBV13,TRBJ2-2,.,CASSSGVVGYTGELFF,TGTGCCAGCAGCTCTGGGGTAGTGGGCTACACCGGGGAGCTGTTTTTT
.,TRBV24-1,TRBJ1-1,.,CATSERSNTEAFF,TGTGCCACCAGTGAGCGGAGTAACACTGAAGCTTTCTTT
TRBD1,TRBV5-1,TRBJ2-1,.,CASSFGQGALVGSYNEQFF,TGCGCCAGCAGCTTTGGACAGGGGGCCCTGGTGGGCTCCTACAATGAGCAGTTCTTC
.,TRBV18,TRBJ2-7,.,CASSPPGPRGEQYF,TGTGCCAGCTCACCACCGGGACCCCGGGGAGAGCAGTACTTC
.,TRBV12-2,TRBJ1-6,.,CATQDRGRSNSPLHF,TGTGCAACTCAAGACAGGGGGCGGTCGAATTCACCCCTCCACTTT
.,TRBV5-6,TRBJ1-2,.,CASSEWGDYGYTF,TGTGCCAGCAGCGAGTGGGGGGACTATGGCTACACCTTC
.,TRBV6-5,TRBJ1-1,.,CASSYSSGDTEAFF,TGTGCCAGCAGTTACTCGAGTGGGGACACTGAAGCTTTCTTT
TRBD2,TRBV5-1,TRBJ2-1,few,CASSSGLAGGDEQFF,TGCGCCAGCAGCTCGGGACTAGCGGGGGGTGATGAGCAGTTCTTC
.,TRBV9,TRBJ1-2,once,CASSVLSDYGYTF,TGTGCCAGCAGCGTATTGTCGGACTATGGCTACACCTTC
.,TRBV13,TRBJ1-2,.,CASSSFGGYGYTF,TGTGCCAGCAGCTCATTCGGGGGTTACGGCTACACCTTC
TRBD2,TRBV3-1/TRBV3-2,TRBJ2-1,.,CASSQDEIAGINEQFF,TGTGCCAGCAGCCAAGACGAAATAGCGGGGATCAATGAGCAGTTCTTC
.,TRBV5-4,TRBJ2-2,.,CASSLISSGPSGELFF,TGTGCCAGCAGCTTGATATCCTCTGGACCTTCCGGGGAGCTGTTTTTT
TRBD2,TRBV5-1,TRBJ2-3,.,CASSRIPGTSGGRTDTQYF,TGCGCCAGCAGCCGTATTCCCGGGACTAGCGGGGGGCGCACAGATACGCAGTATTTT
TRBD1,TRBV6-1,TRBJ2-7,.,CASSEYGTGYDEQYF,TGTGCCAGCAGTGAATACGGGACAGGGTATGACGAGCAGTACTTC
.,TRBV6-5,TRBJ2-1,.,CASSYSLAYNEQFF,TGTGCCAGCAGTTACTCCCTAGCATACAATGAGCAGTTCTTC
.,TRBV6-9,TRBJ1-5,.,CATRGIRSNQPQHF,TGTGCCACCCGGGGGATTCGAAGCAATCAGCCCCAGCATTTT
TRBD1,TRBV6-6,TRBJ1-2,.,CASSLRDRVDGYTF,TGTGCCAGCAGTTTGCGGGACAGGGTGGATGGCTACACCTTC
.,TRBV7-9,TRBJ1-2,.,CASSLVQGRANYGYTF,TGTGCCAGCAGCTTAGTCCAGGGAAGAGCTAACTATGGCTACACCTTC
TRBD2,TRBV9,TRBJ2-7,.,CASSVGASGGTYEQYF,TGTGCCAGCAGCGTAGGGGCTAGCGGGGGTACCTACGAGCAGTACTTC
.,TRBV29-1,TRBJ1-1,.,CSVVQNQGTEAFF,TGCAGCGTGGTACAGAACCAGGGGACTGAAGCTTTCTTT
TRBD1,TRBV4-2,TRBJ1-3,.,CASSQDLGQGAPDDDF,TGTGCCAGCAGCCAAGATTTAGGACAGGGGGCCCCCGACGACGATTTT
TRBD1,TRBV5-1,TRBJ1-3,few,CASRGTGEHGNTIYF,TGCGCCAGCCGGGGGACAGGGGAGCACGGAAACACCATATATTTT
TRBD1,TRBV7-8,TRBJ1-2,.,CASSLLVAGGPNYGYTF,TGTGCCAGCAGCTTATTGGTCGCAGGGGGTCCTAACTATGGCTACACCTTC
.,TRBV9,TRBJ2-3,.,CASSASVITDTQYF,TGTGCCAGCAGCGCTAGCGTCATCACAGATACGCAGTATTTT